Included here is one T cell receptor (beta chain) sequence, with context. Its antigen is unidentified. The trim removed 1 base at V and 4 bases at J, leaving 8 bases unmatched. Germline V lookup: CDR1 MNHEY, CDR2 SVGEGT. The CDR3 runs 17 residues. Next came a second PCR, run for roughly 7 to 12 cycles, which used a sample-barcoded 5' primer along with a J-beta primer mix. Every sample returned 2.5 million or more CDR3-containing paired-end reads. TCRdb redid the calling of the 5' RACE reads with MiXCR, one entry per CDR3 protein. Counted here are 650,000 to 1,000,000 distinct CDR3 sequences, around 36% occurring once; the ten biggest clones make up 10% to 15%. This sample was taken from a study of blood T cells in healthy people across ages. Study at large: Template switching retrieved approximately one barcoded beta molecule for each two T cells.

General study findings and limits: The study regarded diversity estimates from one million T cells as underestimates.

Every sample yielded at least 6.5 million isolated PBMCs. This chain links TRBV6-2 or TRBV6-3 with TRBJ2-7; TRBD2 agrees at 12 bases. Sequencing used blood. The TCR sequence derives from a man between 18 and 35 years old in good health. The CDR3 sequence: CASSYFRTSGVGYEQYF. CDR3 DNA sequence: TGTGCCAGCAGTTACTTCCGGACTAGCGGGGTCGGTTACGAGCAGTACTTC.